The sequence of this T cell receptor delta chain was determined in a study of Vδ1+ human thymocytes. At least ten counts were recorded for this clone. The antigen is not known. This CDR3 spans 16 amino acids. Between the trimmed V and J ends, which lost 0 bases and 0 bases, there was a span of 13 bases. Germline V gives CDR1 GEAIGNYY, CDR2 EKD. Sequences come from RNA converted to cDNA by reverse transcription. Pooled V-gene forward primers with one constant-region reverse primer generated the CDR3 amplicons by multiplex PCR. TCRdb re-called the multiplex PCR reads with CATT. The sample holds about 55,000 delta-chain clones, about 16% seen once. Overall study findings and caveats: Highly polyclonal TRG and TRD repertoires with Gaussian CDR3 length distributions appeared in thymus.

The sequence came from a boy less than two years old who had congenital heart surgery. Sequencing used Vdelta1+ gamma-delta thymocytes from the thymus. Documented subset: FACS-sorted CD3+ TCRalphabeta- TCRVdelta1+ TCRVdelta2- thymocytes. V gene TRDV2 combines with J gene TRDJ1; a possible D gene is TRDD3 (6 bases). The CDR3: CACDTERGSNTDKLIF. Written as DNA, the CDR3 is TGTGCCTGTGACACCGAAAGGGGGAGTAACACCGATAAACTCATCTTT.